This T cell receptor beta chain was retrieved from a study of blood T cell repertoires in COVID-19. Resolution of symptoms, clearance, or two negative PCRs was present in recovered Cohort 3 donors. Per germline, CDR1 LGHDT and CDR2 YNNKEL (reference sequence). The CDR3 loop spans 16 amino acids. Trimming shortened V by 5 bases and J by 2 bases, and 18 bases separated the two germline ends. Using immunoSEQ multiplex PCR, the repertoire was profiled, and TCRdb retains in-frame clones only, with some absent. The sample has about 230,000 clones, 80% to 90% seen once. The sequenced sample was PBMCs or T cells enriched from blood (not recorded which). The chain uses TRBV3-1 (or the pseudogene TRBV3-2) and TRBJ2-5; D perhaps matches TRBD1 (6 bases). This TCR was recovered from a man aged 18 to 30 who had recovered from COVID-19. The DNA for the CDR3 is TGTGCCAGCAGCTACGGACAGCTCGGTAGGCAAGAGACCCAGTACTTC. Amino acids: CASSYGQLGRQETQYF.